These 18 T cell receptor beta chains came from one sample sequenced in a study of human T cells and chemical hapten exposure. TCRdb re-analysed the RACE reads in MiXCR, keeping a single row per CDR3 protein. The table shows under 200,000 distinct CDR3 sequences, with 28% occurring only once. Time point in this sample: patch test 3, about 24 weeks after DPC sensitization. As to treatment: therapeutic diphenylcyclopropenone sensitization with weekly scalp DPC. Sequencing used whole blood, obtained in connection with sensitization to the hapten diphenylcyclopropenone (DPC). Receptors were obtained from a young woman with alopecia areata. Some clones in this sample may be carry-over from other donors' samples.

CDR3 DNA: TGCGCCAGCAGCTTGTCGTCAGTCTACAATGAGCAGTTCTTC. This translates into CASSLSSVYNEQFF. The chain uses TRBV5-1 and TRBJ2-1; D remains ambiguous. Trimming took 1 base from V and 3 from J, leaving 8 bases between them. The CDR3 totals 14 residues. Germline CDR1 is SGHRS and CDR2 is YFSETQ.

The V and J genes are TRBV6-2 or TRBV6-3 and TRBJ1-1; D remains ambiguous. The CDR3 extends over 11 amino acids. Germline lookup yields CDR1 MNHEY and CDR2 SVGEGT. The ends were cut back, 2 bases at V and 6 bases at J, with 4 bases in the middle. The CDR3 loop is CASSYRSEAFF. In DNA form, the CDR3 reads TGTGCCAGCAGTTACAGGTCTGAAGCTTTCTTT.

The chain is built from TRBV10-3 and TRBJ2-7; tentative D call: TRBD2 (6 bases). The germline V gene encodes CDR1 ENHRY and CDR2 SYGVKD. V was clipped by 4 bases and J by 1 base, with 14 bases between them. The CDR3 spans 15 residues. The CDR3 DNA reads TGTGCCATCAGTGGGGCGGGGCAAAGGTCCTACGAGCAGTACTTC. It is translated as CAISGAGQRSYEQYF.

This clonotype appeared a few times. The chain uses TRBV12-3 or TRBV12-4 and TRBJ2-1, with unresolved D. Deletions cut 4 bases from V and 4 bases from J, with 11 bases between. The CDR3 length is 14 residues. Here the CDR3 reads CASSYGKIYNEQFF. The CDR3 DNA is TGTGCCAGCAGTTATGGGAAAATTTACAATGAGCAGTTCTTC.

On this clonotype itself: The junction departs from germline at one end; a sequencing error may be responsible. The chain employs TRBV24-1 and TRBJ2-3; D not resolved. Germline CDR1 reads KGHDR; CDR2 reads SFDVKD. The CDR3 loop spans 15 amino acids. CDR3 nucleotide sequence: TGTGCCACCAGCGATTCCTACCCGGGCACAGATACGCAGTATTTT. Its translation is CATSDSYPGTDTQYF.

V usage is TRBV11-3 and J usage is TRBJ2-1, with 8 bases fitting TRBD2. V shed 5 bases, J shed 7 bases, and the junction held 10 bases outside the gene matches. The length of the CDR3 is 15 residues. In germline, CDR1 is SGHNT, CDR2 YENEEA. In DNA form, the CDR3 reads TGTGCCAGCAGCCCCGACACACTAGCGGTTAATGAGCAGTTCTTC. Protein: CASSPDTLAVNEQFF.

This chain connects TRBV7-2 to TRBJ2-7; 9 bases line up with TRBD2. With V trimmed by 5 bases and J by 0 bases, 5 bases remained unmatched. CDR1 and CDR2 from the germline V gene are SGHTA and FQGNSA. The CDR3 covers 15 residues. The DNA of the CDR3 is TGTGCCAGCAGCCTACAGCGGGGGGTCTCCTACGAGCAGTACTTC. As protein: CASSLQRGVSYEQYF.

This clonotype was picked up a small number of times. This chain joins TRBV18 and TRBJ1-2, with D uncertain. In germline, CDR1 is KGHSH, CDR2 LQKENI. The CDR3 is made up of 14 amino acids. Trimming cost V 3 bases and J 8 bases, with 16 bases left between them. CDR3 nucleotide sequence: TGTGCCAGCTCACCGGGGAAAACTATTAGAGGCTACACCTTC. Translated: CASSPGKTIRGYTF.

The sample holds a few counts of this clonotype. The chain recombines TRBV20-1 with TRBJ1-5, with 8 nucleotides matching TRBD1. Germline V lookup: CDR1 DFQATT, CDR2 SNEGSKA (reference sequence). The CDR3 contains 14 residues. The V segment lost 5 bases and the J segment 3 bases; nucleotides outside the gene matches: 6. The CDR3, as DNA: TGCAGTGCTGACAGGGGAGGGCCCAATCAGCCCCAGCATTTT. Translated, it gives CSADRGGPNQPQHF.

This clonotype was found a few times. The chain is built from TRBV12-3 or TRBV12-4 and TRBJ1-5, with D possibly TRBD1 on 6 matching bases. CDR3 length: 14 amino acids. The ends were cut back, 6 bases at V and 7 bases at J, with 16 bases in the middle. The CDR3 spells CASRVAGAGQPQHF. The DNA of the CDR3 is TGTGCCAGCAGGGTCGCGGGGGCGGGGCAGCCCCAGCATTTT.

In its sample, this clonotype was seen a few times. The V and J genes are TRBV7-9 and TRBJ2-6, with D unresolved. The CDR3 runs to 17 residues. The ends were cut back, 5 bases at V and 0 bases at J, with 14 bases in the middle. Germline CDR1 and CDR2: SEHNR and FQNEAQ (reference sequence). The CDR3 bases are TGTGCCAGCAGCCCCCCCCCAGGACGCTCTGGGGCCAACGTCCTGACTTTC. Its protein product is CASSPPPGRSGANVLTF.

V gene TRBV6-5 combines with J gene TRBJ2-3; 9 positions match TRBD2. J was trimmed by 3 bases and V by 8 bases; bases with no gene match: 3. Germline V gene data show CDR1 as MNHEY and CDR2 as SVGAGI. The CDR3 covers 13 residues. In nucleotides, the CDR3 is TGTGCCAGCTCCAGCGGGAGGACAGATACGCAGTATTTT. This codes for CASSSGRTDTQYF.

This clonotype showed up just a few times. This chain links TRBV9 with TRBJ2-5; D possibly corresponds to TRBD1 (5 bases). The germline V and J ends were trimmed by 4 bases and 5 bases, with 18 bases remaining between them. The CDR3 is 15 residues long. Germline V CDR1 and CDR2: SGDLS, YYNGEE. The CDR3 loop is CASSRRGYNVETQYF. The CDR3 DNA reads TGTGCCAGCAGCCGAAGGGGCTATAACGTGGAGACCCAGTACTTC.

This clonotype was counted between two and nine times. V usage is TRBV5-5 and J usage is TRBJ2-1; D perhaps matches TRBD1 (5 bases). There are 14 residues in the CDR3. The V gene lost 5 bases and the J gene lost 5 bases, with 14 bases spanning the gap. Looked up from germline, CDR1 is SGHKS and CDR2 is YYEKEE (reference sequence). The CDR3 DNA reads as TGTGCCAGCAGTCCAACGACAGCACACAATGAGCAGTTCTTC. Translated: CASSPTTAHNEQFF.

V is TRBV6-5 and J is TRBJ2-7; maybe TRBD2 (5 bases). This CDR3 has 12 residues. Germline V gene data show CDR1 as MNHEY and CDR2 as SVGAGI. Deletions cut 6 bases from V and 2 bases from J, with 8 bases between. The CDR3: CASRSGAYEQYF. The DNA of the CDR3 is TGTGCCAGCAGGTCCGGGGCCTACGAGCAGTACTTC.

This rearrangement joins TRBV27 to TRBJ2-7; no definite D call. V lost 2 bases, J lost 7 bases, and 12 bases lay in between. This CDR3 region has 13 residues. Per the germline V gene, CDR1 is MNHEY and CDR2 is SMNVEV (reference sequence). CDR3: CASSLAAAREQYF. CDR3 coding DNA: TGTGCCAGCAGTTTAGCGGCAGCACGGGAGCAGTACTTC.

This chain joins TRBV12-3 or TRBV12-4 and TRBJ2-3; 11 nucleotides line up with TRBD2. The junction had 3 bases not matched to a gene; V was cut back by 7 bases and J by 3 bases. The CDR3 runs to 14 residues. Written as DNA, the CDR3 is TGTGCCAGCAATCCTAGCGGGAGGACAGATACGCAGTATTTT. Translated, it gives CASNPSGRTDTQYF.

The V call is TRBV12-3 or TRBV12-4, the J call TRBJ2-1, with a tentative D call TRBD2 (6 bases). CDR3 length: 14 amino acids. V lost 7 bases and J 8 bases, leaving 18 bases between the germline ends. For the CDR3, the DNA is TGTGCCAGCACCCCATTGGAGGGCCCCCATGAGCAGTTCTTC. Translated, it gives CASTPLEGPHEQFF.